The 16 T cell receptor beta chains below all came from one sample that was sequenced in a study of cytomegalovirus exposure and HLA in healthy donors. Sequencing was performed with immunoSEQ multiplex PCR; in TCRdb, only in-frame clones are kept and a portion is missing. The table includes about 64,000 clones, roughly 89% detected once. Material: PBMCs. All receptors come from a woman aged 18-29 years in good health and CMV-seronegative.

The CDR3 sequence is CASSPPGLAEQFF. The CDR3 DNA reads TGTGCCAGCAGTCCTCCGGGACTAGCGGAGCAGTTCTTC. V usage is TRBV25-1 and J usage is TRBJ2-1; the match to TRBD2 covers 10 bases. This CDR3 has 13 residues. Germline V gene sequence: CDR1 MGHDK, CDR2 SYGVNS. V lost 5 bases to trimming and J lost 10 bases; unmatched junction nucleotides: 5. Full variable domain (rest looked up from reference TRBV25-1 and TRBJ2-1): EADIYQTPRYLVIGTGKKITLECSQTMGHDKMYWYQQDPGMELHLIHYSYGVNSTEKGDLSSESTVSRIRTEHFPLTLESARPSHTSQYLCASSPPGLAEQFFGPGTRLTVL.

This rearrangement joins TRBV6-6 to TRBJ2-1; TRBD1 agrees at 9 bases. The V and J ends lost 6 bases and 7 bases, in that order; junction bases with no gene match: 13. The CDR3 is made up of 16 amino acids. Germline CDR1 reads MNHNY; CDR2 reads SVGAGI (reference sequence). The CDR3 DNA follows: TGTGCCAGCAGAGAGACCGGGACAGGGTCGAGGAATGAGCAGTTCTTC. As protein: CASRETGTGSRNEQFF.

The rearrangement uses TRBV27 and TRBJ1-1; tentative D call: TRBD1 (6 bases). The CDR3 length is 14 residues. Trimming pared 4 bases from V and 8 bases from J, leaving 17 bases between. Germline CDR1 and CDR2: MNHEY and SMNVEV (reference sequence). In DNA, the CDR3 is TGTGCCAGCAGTTCAATCTTGGGACACGTCGAAGCTTTCTTT. Protein sequence: CASSSILGHVEAFF.

The CDR3 nucleotides are TGTGCCAGCACCCTACCGGGGGGCCTCCAATACAATGAGCAGTTCTTC. Protein sequence: CASTLPGGLQYNEQFF. The rearrangement links TRBV28 to TRBJ2-1; perhaps TRBD2 as D (7 bases). Trimming took 7 bases from V and 4 from J, leaving 20 bases between them. CDR1 and CDR2 (germline): MDHEN, SYDVKM. The CDR3 runs 16 residues.

The gene calls are TRBV7-2 and TRBJ1-4; TRBD1 is a possible D gene (5 bases). CDR3 length equals 15 residues. V dropped 1 base and J dropped 6 bases, with 12 bases sitting between them. Germline V gene sequence: CDR1 SGHTA, CDR2 FQGNSA. CDR3 nucleotide sequence: TGTGCCAGCAGCTTAGGTGAAGGGGTCCATGAAAAACTGTTTTTT. Its translation is CASSLGEGVHEKLFF. The variable domain in full, completed from reference TRBV7-2 and TRBJ1-4, reads GAGVSQSPSNKVTEKGKDVELRCDPISGHTALYWYRQSLGQGLEFLIYFQGNSAPDKSGLPSDRFSAERTGGSVSTLTIQRTQQEDSAVYLCASSLGEGVHEKLFFGSGTQLSVL.

Here the CDR3 DNA reads TGTGCCAGCAGTTCTAGCGCGGTGGCAGCCAAAAACATTCAGTACTTC. Its protein is CASSSSAVAAKNIQYF. The chain carries TRBV28 and TRBJ2-4; perhaps TRBD2 as D (6 bases). The V gene's germline CDR1 is MDHEN and CDR2 SYDVKM. V gave up 4 bases and J gave up 0 bases, with 13 bases separating them. This CDR3 spans 16 amino acids.

This clone was seen a single time. The J gene is TRBJ1-2, the V gene TRBV11-1, with 9 bases aligning to TRBD1. The germline V gene encodes CDR1 SGHAT and CDR2 FQDESV (reference sequence). There are 14 residues in the CDR3. The V segment lost 5 bases and the J segment 6 bases; nucleotides outside the gene matches: 7. The CDR3 DNA reads TGTGCCAGCAGCCGAGGCACAGGGGGCGATGGCTACACCTTC. This sequence encodes CASSRGTGGDGYTF. Looking up the rest from reference TRBV11-1 and TRBJ1-2 gives the full variable domain: EAEVAQSPRYKITEKSQAVAFWCDPISGHATLYWYRQILGQGPELLVQFQDESVVDDSQLPKDRFSAERLKGVDSTLKIQPAELGDSAMYLCASSRGTGGDGYTFGSGTRLTVV.

V and J are TRBV7-9 and TRBJ2-5, with TRBD1 matching over 7 bases. J was trimmed by 5 bases and V by 1 base; bases with no gene match: 7. CDR1 is SEHNR and CDR2 is FQNEAQ in the germline V gene (reference sequence). The CDR3 runs 15 residues. In nucleotides, the CDR3 is TGTGCCAGCAGCTTAGGGGCAGGGGGTACGGAGACCCAGTACTTC. Translated: CASSLGAGGTETQYF.

This clone has just one count. The V call is TRBV28, the J call TRBJ2-7, with D perhaps matching TRBD1 (5 bases). V dropped 10 bases and J dropped 0 bases, with 7 bases sitting between them. Per germline, CDR1 MDHEN and CDR2 SYDVKM. The length of the CDR3 is 11 residues. The CDR3 sequence is CANRSSYEQYF. CDR3 DNA sequence: TGTGCCAACAGGAGCTCCTACGAGCAGTACTTC.

The chain carries TRBV19 and TRBJ2-3; 14 bases fit TRBD2. Trimming cost V 1 base and J 0 bases; bases outside gene matches: 9. CDR3 length equals 20 residues. The germline gives CDR1 LNHDA, CDR2 SQIVND (reference sequence). The CDR3 nucleotides read TGTGCCAGTAGTATAGCGAGACTAGCGGGAGGGCCCTCAAGCACAGATACGCAGTATTTT. Translation gives CASSIARLAGGPSSTDTQYF. Full variable domain (rest looked up from reference TRBV19 and TRBJ2-3): DGGITQSPKYLFRKEGQNVTLSCEQNLNHDAMYWYRQDPGQGLRLIYYSQIVNDFQKGDIAEGYSVSREKKESFPLTVTSAQKNPTAFYLCASSIARLAGGPSSTDTQYFGPGTRLTVL.

The chain links TRBV28 to TRBJ1-1; D unclear. Deletions cut 8 bases from V and 1 base from J, with 8 bases between. This CDR3 contains 12 residues. Germline CDR1 and CDR2: MDHEN and SYDVKM. The CDR3 protein is CASWGENTEAFF. CDR3 DNA: TGTGCCAGCTGGGGAGAGAACACTGAAGCTTTCTTT.

The genes are TRBV19 and TRBJ1-5; D gene unclear. Between the trimmed V and J ends, which lost 6 bases and 0 bases, there was a span of 12 bases. This CDR3 contains 15 residues. CDR1 is LNHDA, CDR2 SQIVND, per germline (reference sequence). CDR3 sequence (DNA): TGTGCCAGTAGATCAGGCAGGAATAGCAATCAGCCCCAGCATTTT. Translation: CASRSGRNSNQPQHF.

This clone was observed a handful of times. One end of the junction varies from germline; a read error may be responsible. This rearrangement joins TRBV7-7 to TRBJ2-1; TRBD1 agrees at 11 bases. Looked up from germline, CDR1 is SSHAT and CDR2 is FNYEAQ (reference sequence). The CDR3 extends over 15 amino acids. The CDR3 is CASSLGTGGENEQFF. Written as DNA, the CDR3 is TGTGCTAGCAGCCTCGGGACAGGGGGTGAGAATGAGCAGTTCTTC.

The gene calls are TRBV15 and TRBJ2-1; 8 bases map to TRBD2. This CDR3 comprises 15 residues. V dropped 8 bases and J dropped 6; count of bases not matched to a gene: 12. CDR1 is LNHNV, CDR2 YYDKDF, per germline (reference sequence). The CDR3 protein is CATEGVREGGNEQFF. The CDR3 DNA reads as TGTGCCACCGAGGGGGTCCGGGAGGGGGGCAATGAGCAGTTCTTC.

J is TRBJ2-5 and V is TRBV14; no clear D. V lost 1 base and J 3 bases, leaving 9 bases between the germline ends. From germline, CDR1 is SGHDN and CDR2 FVKESK. The CDR3 contains 14 residues. The CDR3, as DNA: TGTGCCAGCAGCCAAGGCCGGTCCGAAGAGACCCAGTACTTC. Its translation is CASSQGRSEETQYF.

The V and J genes are TRBV7-3 and TRBJ2-3; 7 positions match TRBD2. Germline CDR1 reads SGHTA; CDR2 reads FQGTGA. Germline trimming cut 7 bases from V and 6 bases from J; bases unmatched to any gene: 10. The CDR3 runs 14 residues. CDR3 in amino acids: CASISAGVADTQYF. CDR3 nucleotides: TGTGCCAGCATATCGGCGGGAGTAGCTGATACGCAGTATTTT.